This T cell receptor (beta chain) was captured by sequencing in a study of shared clonotypes between healthy human individuals. Regarding the study as a whole: Of the naive CD4 clonotypes, around 4.7% were shared across a few donors. Limited genetic and exposure-history diversity came from having few donors. Tissues were not sampled, only blood, and their repertoires likely differ.

Naive CD8 isolation took CD45RO-negative cells positively selected for CCR7 and excluded terminally differentiated effector memory CD45RA+ cells. On this clone itself: Its antigen remains unidentified.

The repertoire was sequenced with immunoSEQ multiplex PCR; TCRdb's copy has only in-frame clones and lacks some. The profile covers 560,000 or so clones, with about 96% appearing a single time and approximately 0.1% taken by the ten largest. The CDR3 has 14 amino acids. Germline-derived CDR1 and CDR2 are SEHNR and FQNEAQ (reference sequence). Trimming shortened V by 5 bases and J by 2 bases, and 13 bases separated the two germline ends. Sequenced material: naive CD8+ T cells sorted from blood. The origin of this receptor is a woman between 25 and 40 years old in good health. The rearrangement joins TRBV7-9 to TRBJ2-7, with D possibly TRBD1 on 6 matching bases. The CDR3 protein is CASSMDSNTYEQYF. The CDR3 nucleotides are TGTGCCAGCAGCATGGACAGTAATACCTACGAGCAGTACTTC.